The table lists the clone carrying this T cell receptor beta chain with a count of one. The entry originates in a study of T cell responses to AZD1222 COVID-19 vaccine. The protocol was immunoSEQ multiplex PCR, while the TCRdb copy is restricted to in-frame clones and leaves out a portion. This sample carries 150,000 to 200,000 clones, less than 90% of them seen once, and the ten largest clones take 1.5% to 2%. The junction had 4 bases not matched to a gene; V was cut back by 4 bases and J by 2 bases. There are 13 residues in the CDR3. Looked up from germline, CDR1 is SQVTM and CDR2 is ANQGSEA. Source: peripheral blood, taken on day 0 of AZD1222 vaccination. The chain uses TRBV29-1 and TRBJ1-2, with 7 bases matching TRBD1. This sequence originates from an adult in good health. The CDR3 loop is CSVVVGGNYGYTF. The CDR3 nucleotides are TGCAGCGTTGTGGTAGGGGGCAACTATGGCTACACCTTC.